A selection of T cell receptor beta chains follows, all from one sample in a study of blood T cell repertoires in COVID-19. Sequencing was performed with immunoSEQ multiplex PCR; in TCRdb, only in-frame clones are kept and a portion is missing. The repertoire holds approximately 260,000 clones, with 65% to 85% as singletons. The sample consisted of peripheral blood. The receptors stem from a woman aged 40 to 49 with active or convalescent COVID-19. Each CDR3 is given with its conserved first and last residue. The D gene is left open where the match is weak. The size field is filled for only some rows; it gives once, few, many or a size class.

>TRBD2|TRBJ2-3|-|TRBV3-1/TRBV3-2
CASSQASGSSTDTQYF
TGTGCCAGCAGCCAAGCCAGCGGGAGTAGCACAGATACGCAGTATTTT
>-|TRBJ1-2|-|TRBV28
CASSHGESYGYTF
TGTGCCAGCAGCCACGGGGAGTCGTATGGCTACACCTTC
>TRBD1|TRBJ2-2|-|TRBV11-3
CASSWGQANTGELFF
TGTGCCAGCAGCTGGGGACAGGCGAACACCGGGGAGCTGTTTTTT
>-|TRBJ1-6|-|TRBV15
CATSSLQGTQSSYNSPLHF
TGTGCCACCAGCAGCCTCCAGGGTACGCAAAGCTCCTATAATTCACCCCTCCACTTT
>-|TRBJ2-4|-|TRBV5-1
CASSPDLAKNIQYF
TGCGCCAGCAGCCCCGACTTAGCCAAAAACATTCAGTACTTC
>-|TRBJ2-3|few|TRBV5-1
CASSPQGDTQYF
TGCGCCAGCAGCCCCCAGGGTGATACGCAGTATTTT
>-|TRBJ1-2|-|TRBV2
CASSPDRRRYGYTF
TGTGCCAGCAGTCCCGACAGGAGGCGTTATGGCTACACCTTC
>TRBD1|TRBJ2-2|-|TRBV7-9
CASRTGTGSGELFF
TGTGCCAGCAGGACCGGGACAGGATCTGGGGAGCTGTTTTTT
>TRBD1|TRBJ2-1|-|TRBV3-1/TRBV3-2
CASSQGGTGRNEQFF
TGTGCCAGCAGCCAAGGAGGGACAGGGAGAAATGAGCAGTTCTTC
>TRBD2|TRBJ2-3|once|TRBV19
CASRPGLAGGDTQYF
TGTGCCAGTCGACCGGGACTAGCGGGAGGAGATACGCAGTATTTT
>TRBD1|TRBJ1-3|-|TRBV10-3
CAISAGQDGNTIYF
TGTGCCATCAGTGCTGGACAGGATGGAAACACCATATATTTT
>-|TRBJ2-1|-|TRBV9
CASSVVGGAEQFF
TGTGCCAGCAGCGTAGTTGGGGGGGCCGAGCAGTTCTTC
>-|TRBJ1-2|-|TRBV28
CASSTTGPRDGYTF
TGTGCCAGCAGCACCACAGGGCCCCGGGATGGCTACACCTTC
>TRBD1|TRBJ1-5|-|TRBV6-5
CASSHDRAGNQPQHF
TGTGCCAGCAGCCACGACAGGGCTGGCAATCAGCCCCAGCATTTT
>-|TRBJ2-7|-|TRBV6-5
CASSYRPQGGRYEQYF
TGTGCCAGCAGTTACAGACCCCAGGGGGGTCGCTACGAGCAGTACTTC
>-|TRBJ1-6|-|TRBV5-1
CASSLKQGNDPSPLHF
TGCGCCAGCAGCCTAAAACAGGGTAATGATCCATCACCCCTCCACTTT
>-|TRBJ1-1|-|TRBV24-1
CATSDSQTNTEAFF
TGTGCCACCAGTGATTCACAGACGAACACTGAAGCTTTCTTT
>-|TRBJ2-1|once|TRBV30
CAWRIPGGAEQFF
TGTGCCTGGAGGATCCCTGGGGGGGCCGAGCAGTTCTTC
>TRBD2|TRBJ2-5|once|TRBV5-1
CASSPILAGQETQYF
TGCGCCAGCAGCCCGATACTAGCGGGGCAAGAGACCCAGTACTTC
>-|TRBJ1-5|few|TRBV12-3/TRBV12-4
CASSLRGNQPQHF
TGTGCCAGCAGTTTGCGGGGGAATCAGCCCCAGCATTTT
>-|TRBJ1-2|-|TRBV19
CASSTGVGTNYGYTF
TGTGCCAGTAGTACAGGGGTGGGGACTAACTATGGCTACACCTTC
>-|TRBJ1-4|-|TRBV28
CASSWQGRGGVVREKLFF
TGTGCCAGCAGTTGGCAGGGGCGTGGGGGGGTAGTGCGAGAAAAACTGTTTTTT
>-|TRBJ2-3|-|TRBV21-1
CASSKSKAGCWDTQYF
TGTGCCAGCAGCAAAAGTAAGGCGGGGTGCTGGGATACGCAGTATTTT
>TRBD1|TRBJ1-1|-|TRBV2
CASSLEQGRNTEAFF
TGTGCCAGCAGTTTAGAACAGGGGAGGAACACTGAAGCTTTCTTT
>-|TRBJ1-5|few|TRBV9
CASSVGDRTYSNQPQHF
TGTGCCAGCAGCGTAGGTGACAGAACCTATAGCAATCAGCCCCAGCATTTT
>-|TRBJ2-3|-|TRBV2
CASSPMDSRFTDTQYF
TGTGCCAGCAGTCCTATGGACAGCCGATTCACAGATACGCAGTATTTT
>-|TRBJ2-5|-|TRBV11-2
CASSKAAQPETQYF
TGTGCCAGCAGCAAAGCGGCCCAGCCGGAGACCCAGTACTTC
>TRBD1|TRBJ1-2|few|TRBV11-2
CASSTGQGWGGYTF
TGTGCCAGCAGCACCGGACAGGGGTGGGGGGGCTACACCTTC
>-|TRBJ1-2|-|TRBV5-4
CASSLGDRTNYGYTF
TGTGCCAGCAGCTTGGGAGACAGGACAAACTATGGCTACACCTTC
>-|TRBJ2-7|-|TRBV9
CASSVGLGGVYEQYF
TGTGCCAGCAGCGTTGGGCTCGGGGGTGTTTACGAGCAGTACTTC
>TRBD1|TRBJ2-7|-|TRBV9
CASSVGQGREQYF
TGTGCCAGCAGCGTCGGACAGGGGCGGGAGCAGTACTTC
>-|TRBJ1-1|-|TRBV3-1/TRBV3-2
CASSPGGTEAFF
TGTGCCAGCAGCCCCGGTGGCACTGAAGCTTTCTTT
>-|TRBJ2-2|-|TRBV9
CASSVGGAGLTGELFF
TGTGCCAGCAGCGTAGGGGGAGCGGGCCTAACCGGGGAGCTGTTTTTT
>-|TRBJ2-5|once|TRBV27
CASSPGTPVATQYF
TGTGCCAGCAGTCCCGGGACTCCTGTGGCGACCCAGTACTTC
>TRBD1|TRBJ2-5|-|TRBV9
CASSPGTGGEETQYF
TGTGCCAGCAGCCCCGGGACAGGGGGCGAAGAGACCCAGTACTTC
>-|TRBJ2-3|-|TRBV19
CASPQGVSDTQYF
TGTGCCAGTCCACAGGGTGTGTCAGATACGCAGTATTTT
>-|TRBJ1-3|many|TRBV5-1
CASSQGTGNTIYF
TGCGCCAGCAGCCAGGGGACCGGAAACACCATATATTTT
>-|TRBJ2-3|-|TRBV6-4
CASSQGTDTQYF
TGTGCCAGCAGTCAGGGCACAGATACGCAGTATTTT
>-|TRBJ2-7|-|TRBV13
CASSRTQGYEQYF
TGTGCCAGCAGCCGAACACAGGGCTACGAGCAGTACTTC
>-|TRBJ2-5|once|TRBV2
CASSESPQGGQETQYF
TGTGCCAGCAGTGAGTCCCCTCAGGGTGGCCAAGAGACCCAGTACTTC
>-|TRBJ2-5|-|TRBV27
CASSSLTGQETQYF
TGTGCCAGCAGTTCACTGACAGGACAAGAGACCCAGTACTTC
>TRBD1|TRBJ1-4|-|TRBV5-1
CASSPGGANEKLFF
TGCGCCAGCAGTCCAGGGGGCGCTAATGAAAAACTGTTTTTT
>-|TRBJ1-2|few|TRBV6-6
CASSFTRVDGYTF
TGTGCCAGCAGTTTTACCAGGGTGGATGGCTACACCTTC
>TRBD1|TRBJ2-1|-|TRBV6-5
CASSPGTGIDEQFF
TGTGCCAGCAGCCCCGGGACAGGGATCGATGAGCAGTTCTTC
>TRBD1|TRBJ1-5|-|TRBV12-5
CASGLEGTDNQPQHF
TGTGCTAGTGGTTTGGAGGGGACAGACAATCAGCCCCAGCATTTT
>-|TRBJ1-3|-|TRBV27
CATTWTHSGNTIYF
TGTGCCACCACCTGGACTCATTCTGGAAACACCATATATTTT
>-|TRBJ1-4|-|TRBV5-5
CASSLGGWDEKLFF
TGTGCCAGCAGCTTGGGAGGGTGGGATGAAAAACTGTTTTTT
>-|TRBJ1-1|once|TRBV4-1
CASSQETTWRAFF
TGCGCCAGCAGCCAAGAAACAACCTGGAGAGCTTTCTTT
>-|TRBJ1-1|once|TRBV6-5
CASSYSWGVSGTEAFF
TGTGCCAGCAGTTACTCTTGGGGGGTCAGTGGCACTGAAGCTTTCTTT
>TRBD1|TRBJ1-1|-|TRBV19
CASSSTGGAVTEAFF
TGTGCCAGTAGTTCCACAGGGGGCGCGGTCACTGAAGCTTTCTTT
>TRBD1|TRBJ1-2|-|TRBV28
CASSLITRQGSGYTF
TGTGCCAGCAGTCTCATAACCCGACAGGGAAGTGGCTACACCTTC
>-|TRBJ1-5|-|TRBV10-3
CAISAGLNQPQHF
TGTGCCATCAGTGCCGGGTTGAATCAGCCCCAGCATTTT
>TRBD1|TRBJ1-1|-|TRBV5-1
CASSLGQGEYTEAFF
TGCGCCAGCAGCTTAGGACAGGGGGAGTACACTGAAGCTTTCTTT
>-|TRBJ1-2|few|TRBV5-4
CASSTSINYGYTF
TGTGCCAGCAGCACAAGTATTAACTATGGCTACACCTTC
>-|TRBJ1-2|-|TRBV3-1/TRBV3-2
CASSQDRGFEGYTF
TGTGCCAGCAGCCAAGATAGGGGGTTTGAAGGCTACACCTTC
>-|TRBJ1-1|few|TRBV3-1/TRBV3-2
CASSEGLLNTEAFF
TGTGCCAGCAGCGAGGGACTTCTGAACACTGAAGCTTTCTTT
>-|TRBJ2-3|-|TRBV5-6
CASSVLSTDTQYF
TGTGCCAGCAGCGTTCTTTCCACAGATACGCAGTATTTT
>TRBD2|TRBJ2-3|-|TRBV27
CASSLRLTSGGADTQYF
TGTGCCAGCAGTTTGCGTTTAACTAGCGGGGGGGCCGATACGCAGTATTTT
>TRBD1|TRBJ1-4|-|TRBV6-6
CASSRGGTGYEKLFF
TGTGCCAGTAGTAGGGGAGGGACAGGGTATGAAAAACTGTTTTTT
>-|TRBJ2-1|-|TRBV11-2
CASSLAVTGVNEQFF
TGTGCCAGCAGCTTAGCAGTAACGGGGGTAAATGAGCAGTTCTTC